This entry features one T cell receptor beta chain sequence. Deletions cut 3 bases from V and 3 bases from J, with 15 bases between. This CDR3 is 16 amino acids long. These data originate in a study of blood T cell repertoires in COVID-19. In the study overall: Acute and convalescent COVID-19 specimens originated in the United States, Italy and Spain. T cells, B-cell-depleted T cells, or PBMCs provided the cDNA or gDNA that served as material.

In the original analysis: It was from reference gene primer amplification that nucleated cell counts were estimated. The data were produced by immunoSEQ multiplex PCR, yet TCRdb's version contains in-frame clones alone and is incomplete. The DNA was the basis for D and trimming; V, J and clone size are from that table. The sample has 60,000 to 75,000 clones; 75% to 85% are singletons. The chain employs TRBV23-1 and TRBJ2-1; tentative D call: TRBD1 (5 bases). TRBV23-1 is given ORF status, its function remaining uncertain. This sequence was found in a human donor in a cohort sampled during active COVID-19. The sequenced material came from peripheral blood. The CDR3 nucleotides are TGCGCCAGCAGTCAGGCAGGGCGCCCTTACTACAATGAGCAGTTCTTC. Its protein product is CASSQAGRPYYNEQFF.